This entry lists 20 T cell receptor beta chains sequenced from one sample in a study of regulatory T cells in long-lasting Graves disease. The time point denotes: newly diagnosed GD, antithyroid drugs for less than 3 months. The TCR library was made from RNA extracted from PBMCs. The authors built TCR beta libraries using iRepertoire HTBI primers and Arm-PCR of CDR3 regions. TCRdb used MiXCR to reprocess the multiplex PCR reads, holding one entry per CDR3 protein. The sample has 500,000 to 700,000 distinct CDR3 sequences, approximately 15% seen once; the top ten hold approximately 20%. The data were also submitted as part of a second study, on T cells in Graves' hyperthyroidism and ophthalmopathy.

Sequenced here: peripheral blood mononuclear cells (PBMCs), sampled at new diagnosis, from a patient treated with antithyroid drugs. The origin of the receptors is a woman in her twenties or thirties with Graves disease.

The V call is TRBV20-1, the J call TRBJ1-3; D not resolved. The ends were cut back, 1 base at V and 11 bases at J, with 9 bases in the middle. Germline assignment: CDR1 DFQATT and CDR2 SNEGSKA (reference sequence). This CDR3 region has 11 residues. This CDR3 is CSARVSGPIYF. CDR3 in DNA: TGCAGTGCTAGAGTCTCCGGCCCCATATATTTT.

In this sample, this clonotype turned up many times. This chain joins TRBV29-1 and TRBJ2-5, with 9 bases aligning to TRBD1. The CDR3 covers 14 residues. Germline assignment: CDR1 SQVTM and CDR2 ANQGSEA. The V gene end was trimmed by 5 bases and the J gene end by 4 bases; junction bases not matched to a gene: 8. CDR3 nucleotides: TGCAGCGTTCGAAAAGGGGGACAGGGAGAGACCCAGTACTTC. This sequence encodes CSVRKGGQGETQYF.

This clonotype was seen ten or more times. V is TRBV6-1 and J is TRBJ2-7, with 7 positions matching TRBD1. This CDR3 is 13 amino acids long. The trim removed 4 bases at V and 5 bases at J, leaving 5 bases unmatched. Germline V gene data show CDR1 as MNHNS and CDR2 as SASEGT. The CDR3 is CASSGQGFNEQYF. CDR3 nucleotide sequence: TGTGCCAGCAGTGGACAGGGTTTCAACGAGCAGTACTTC.

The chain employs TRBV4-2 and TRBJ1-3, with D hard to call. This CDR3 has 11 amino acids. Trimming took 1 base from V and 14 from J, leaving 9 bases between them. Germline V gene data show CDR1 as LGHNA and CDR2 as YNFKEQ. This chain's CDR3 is CASSQAEQLYF. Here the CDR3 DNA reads TGTGCCAGCAGCCAAGCTGAACAGCTATATTTT.

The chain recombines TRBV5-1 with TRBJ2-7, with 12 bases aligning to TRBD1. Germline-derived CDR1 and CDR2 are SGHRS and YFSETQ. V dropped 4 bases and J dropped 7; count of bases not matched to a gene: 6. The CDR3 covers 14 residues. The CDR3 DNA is TGCGCCAGCAGCCCGGGACAGGGGGCGTGGGAGCAGTACTTC. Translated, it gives CASSPGQGAWEQYF.

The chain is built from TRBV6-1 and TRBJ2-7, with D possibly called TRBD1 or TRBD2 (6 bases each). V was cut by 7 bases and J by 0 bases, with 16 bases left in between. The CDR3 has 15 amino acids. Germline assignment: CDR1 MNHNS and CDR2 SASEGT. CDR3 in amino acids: CASTRGDPVSYEQYF. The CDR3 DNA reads TGTGCCAGCACTAGGGGGGACCCCGTCTCCTACGAGCAGTACTTC.

CDR3 bases: TGTGCCAGCTCTAATCGGGGGACAGGCGAAAAAGAGACCCAGTACTTC. Its translation: CASSNRGTGEKETQYF. This chain joins TRBV19 and TRBJ2-5; 8 bases map to TRBD1. The CDR3 has 16 residues. Germline assignment: CDR1 LNHDA and CDR2 SQIVND (reference sequence). V gave up 9 bases and J gave up 3 bases; unmatched junction bases: 15. Supplemented by reference TRBV19 and TRBJ2-5, the full variable domain reads DGGITQSPKYLFRKEGQNVTLSCEQNLNHDAMYWYRQDPGQGLRLIYYSQIVNDFQKGDIAEGYSVSREKKESFPLTVTSAQKNPTAFYLCASSNRGTGEKETQYFGPGTRLLVL.

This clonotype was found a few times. The DNA of the CDR3 is TGCGCCAGCAGCTCTCACCGGATACGGGACAGGTGGTATGGCTACACCTTC. It specifies CASSSHRIRDRWYGYTF. The chain combines TRBV5-1 with TRBJ1-2; 8 nucleotides align to TRBD1. The CDR3 contains 17 residues. Unmatched junction bases numbered 15, after V lost 3 bases and J lost 5 bases. CDR1 and CDR2 (germline): SGHRS, YFSETQ.

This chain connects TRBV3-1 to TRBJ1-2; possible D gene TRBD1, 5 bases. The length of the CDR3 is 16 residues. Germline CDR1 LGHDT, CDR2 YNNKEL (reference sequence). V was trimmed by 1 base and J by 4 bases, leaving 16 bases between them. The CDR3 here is CASSQGYRFGGYGYTF. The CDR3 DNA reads TGTGCCAGCAGCCAAGGATACAGATTCGGGGGCTATGGCTACACCTTC.

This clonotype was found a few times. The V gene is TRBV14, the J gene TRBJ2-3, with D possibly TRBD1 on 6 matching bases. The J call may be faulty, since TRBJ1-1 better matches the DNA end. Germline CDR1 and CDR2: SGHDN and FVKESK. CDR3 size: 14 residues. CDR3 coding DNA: TGTGCCAGCAGCCAATGGGGGGCTTGGACTGAAGCTTTCTTT. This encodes CASSQWGAWTEAFF.

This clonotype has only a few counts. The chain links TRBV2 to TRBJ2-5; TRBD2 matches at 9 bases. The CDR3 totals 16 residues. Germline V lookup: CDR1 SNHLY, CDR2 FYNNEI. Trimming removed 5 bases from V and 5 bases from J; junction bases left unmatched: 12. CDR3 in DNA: TGTGCCAGCAGTTCCAGGCGGGAGGGTCCGGGGGAGACCCAGTACTTC. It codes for CASSSRREGPGETQYF.

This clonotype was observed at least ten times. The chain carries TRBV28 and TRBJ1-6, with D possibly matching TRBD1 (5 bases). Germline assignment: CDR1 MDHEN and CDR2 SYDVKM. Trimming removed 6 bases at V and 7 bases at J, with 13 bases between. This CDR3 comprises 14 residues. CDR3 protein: CASSPGTSNSPLHF. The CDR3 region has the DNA TGTGCCAGCAGCCCCGGGACTTCCAATTCACCCCTCCACTTT.

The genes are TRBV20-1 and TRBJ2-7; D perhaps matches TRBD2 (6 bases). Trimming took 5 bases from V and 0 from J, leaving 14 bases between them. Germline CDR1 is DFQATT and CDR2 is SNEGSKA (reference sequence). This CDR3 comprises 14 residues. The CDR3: CSAPSGLNSYEQYF. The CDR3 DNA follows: TGCAGTGCTCCAAGCGGGCTTAACTCCTACGAGCAGTACTTC.

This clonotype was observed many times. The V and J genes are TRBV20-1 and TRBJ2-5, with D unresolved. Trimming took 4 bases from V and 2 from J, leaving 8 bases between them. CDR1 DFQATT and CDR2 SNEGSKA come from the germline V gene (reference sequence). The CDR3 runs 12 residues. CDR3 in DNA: TGCAGTGCTACCCGGCAGCAAGAGACCCAGTACTTC. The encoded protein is CSATRQQETQYF.

CDR3 nucleotides: TGTGCCAGCAGCGGAGGATCTAGCGATAACGACGAGCAGTACTTC. Translated, it gives CASSGGSSDNDEQYF. V and J are TRBV9 and TRBJ2-7; perhaps TRBD2 as D (6 bases). CDR1 SGDLS and CDR2 YYNGEE come from the germline V gene. V lost 3 bases, J lost 5 bases, and 18 bases lay in between. This CDR3 is built from 15 residues.

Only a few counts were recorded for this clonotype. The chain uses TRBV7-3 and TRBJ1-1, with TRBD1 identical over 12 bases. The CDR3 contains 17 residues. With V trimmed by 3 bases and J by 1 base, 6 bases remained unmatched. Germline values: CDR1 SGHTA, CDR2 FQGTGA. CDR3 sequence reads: CASSFGTGGARNTEAFF. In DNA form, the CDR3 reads TGTGCCAGCAGCTTCGGGACAGGGGGCGCCCGGAACACTGAAGCTTTCTTT.

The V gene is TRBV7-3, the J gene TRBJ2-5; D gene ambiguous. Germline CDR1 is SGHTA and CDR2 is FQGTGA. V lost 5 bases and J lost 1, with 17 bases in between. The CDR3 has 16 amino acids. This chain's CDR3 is CASSPSVRQLQETQYF. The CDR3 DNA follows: TGTGCCAGCAGCCCCTCTGTGAGGCAGCTCCAAGAGACCCAGTACTTC.

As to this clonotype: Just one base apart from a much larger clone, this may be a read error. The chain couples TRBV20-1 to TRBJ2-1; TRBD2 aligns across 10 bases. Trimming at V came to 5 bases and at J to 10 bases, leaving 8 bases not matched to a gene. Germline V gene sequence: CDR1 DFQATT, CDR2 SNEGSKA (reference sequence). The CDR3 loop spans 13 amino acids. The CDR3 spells CSASTSGHYEQFF. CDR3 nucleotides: TGCAGTGCTTCGACTAGCGGGCACTACGAGCAGTTCTTC.

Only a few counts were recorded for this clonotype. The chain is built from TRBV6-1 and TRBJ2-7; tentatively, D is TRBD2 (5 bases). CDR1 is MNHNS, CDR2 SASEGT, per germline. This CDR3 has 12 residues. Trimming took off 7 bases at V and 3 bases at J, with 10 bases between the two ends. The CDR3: CASMHGGYEQYF. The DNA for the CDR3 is TGTGCCAGCATGCACGGAGGCTACGAGCAGTACTTC.

The CDR3 DNA is TGTGCCACCAGTGATTTCAACAAATTCCCCGGGGAGCTGTTTTTT. Protein product: CATSDFNKFPGELFF. The gene calls are TRBV24-1 and TRBJ2-2, with no clear D. CDR1 is KGHDR, CDR2 SFDVKD, per germline. The V and J ends lost 1 base and 6 bases respectively, with 11 bases between them. The CDR3 has 15 amino acids.